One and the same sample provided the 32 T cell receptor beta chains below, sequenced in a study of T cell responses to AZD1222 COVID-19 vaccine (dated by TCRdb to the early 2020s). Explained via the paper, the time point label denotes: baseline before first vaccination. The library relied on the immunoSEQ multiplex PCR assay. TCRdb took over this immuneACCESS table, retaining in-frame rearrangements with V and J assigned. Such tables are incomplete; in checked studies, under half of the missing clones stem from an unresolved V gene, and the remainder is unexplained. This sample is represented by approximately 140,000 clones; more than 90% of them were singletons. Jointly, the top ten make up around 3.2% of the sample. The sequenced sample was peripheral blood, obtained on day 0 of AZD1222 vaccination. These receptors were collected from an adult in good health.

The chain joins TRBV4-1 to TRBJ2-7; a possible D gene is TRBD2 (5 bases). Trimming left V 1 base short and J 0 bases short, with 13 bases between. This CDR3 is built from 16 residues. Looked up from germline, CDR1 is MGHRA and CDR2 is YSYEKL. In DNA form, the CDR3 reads TGCGCCAGCAGCCAAGTTATAAGCGGAAGCTCCTACGAGCAGTACTTC. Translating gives CASSQVISGSSYEQYF.

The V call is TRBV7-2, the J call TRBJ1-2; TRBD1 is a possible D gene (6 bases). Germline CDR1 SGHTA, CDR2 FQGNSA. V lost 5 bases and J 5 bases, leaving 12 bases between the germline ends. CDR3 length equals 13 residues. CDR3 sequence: CASSNRTAYGYTF. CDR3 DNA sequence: TGTGCCAGCAGCAACCGGACAGCGTATGGCTACACCTTC.

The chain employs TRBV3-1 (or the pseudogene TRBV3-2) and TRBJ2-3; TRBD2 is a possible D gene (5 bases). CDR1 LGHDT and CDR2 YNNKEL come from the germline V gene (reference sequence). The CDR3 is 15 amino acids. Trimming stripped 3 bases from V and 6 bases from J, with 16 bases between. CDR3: CASSHPLRGGDTQYF. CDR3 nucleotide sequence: TGTGCCAGCAGCCACCCTCTTCGGGGTGGGGATACGCAGTATTTT.

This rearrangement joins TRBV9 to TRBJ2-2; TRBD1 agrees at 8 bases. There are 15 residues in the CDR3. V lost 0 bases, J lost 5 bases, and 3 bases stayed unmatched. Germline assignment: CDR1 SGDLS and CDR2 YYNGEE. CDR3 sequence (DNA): TGTGCCAGCAGCGTAGTAGGACAGGGAACCGGGGAGCTGTTTTTT. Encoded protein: CASSVVGQGTGELFF.

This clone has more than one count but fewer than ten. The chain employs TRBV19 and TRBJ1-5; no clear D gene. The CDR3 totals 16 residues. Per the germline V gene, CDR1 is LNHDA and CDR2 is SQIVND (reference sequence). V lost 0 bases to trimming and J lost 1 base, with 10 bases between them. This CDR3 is CASSIDDPPSNQPQHF. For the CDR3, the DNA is TGTGCCAGTAGTATAGATGACCCCCCGAGCAATCAGCCCCAGCATTTT.

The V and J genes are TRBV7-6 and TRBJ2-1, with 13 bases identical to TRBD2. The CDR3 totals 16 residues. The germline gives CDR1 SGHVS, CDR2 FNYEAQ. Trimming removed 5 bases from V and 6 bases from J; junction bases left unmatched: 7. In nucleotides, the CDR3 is TGTGCCAGCAGCGCCGTGACTAGCGGGGGGCGCAATGAGCAGTTCTTC. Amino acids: CASSAVTSGGRNEQFF.

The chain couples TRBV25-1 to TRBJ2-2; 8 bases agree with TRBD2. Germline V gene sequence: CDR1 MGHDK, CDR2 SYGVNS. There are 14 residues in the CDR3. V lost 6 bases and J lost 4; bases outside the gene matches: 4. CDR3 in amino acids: CASRTGGGTGELFF. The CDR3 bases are TGTGCCAGCAGAACGGGAGGGGGCACCGGGGAGCTGTTTTTT.

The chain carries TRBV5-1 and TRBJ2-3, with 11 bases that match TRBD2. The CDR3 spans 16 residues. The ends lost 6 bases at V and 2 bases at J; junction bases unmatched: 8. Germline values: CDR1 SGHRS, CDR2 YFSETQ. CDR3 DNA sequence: TGCGCCAGCACCCCCCGACTAGCGGGGCTCACAGATACGCAGTATTTT. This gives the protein CASTPRLAGLTDTQYF.

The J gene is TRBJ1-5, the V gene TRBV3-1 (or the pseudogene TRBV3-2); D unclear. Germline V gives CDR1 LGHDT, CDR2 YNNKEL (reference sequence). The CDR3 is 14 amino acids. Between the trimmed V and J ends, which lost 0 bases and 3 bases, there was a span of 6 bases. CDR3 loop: CASSQDLVNQPQHF. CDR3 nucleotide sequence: TGTGCCAGCAGCCAAGATCTAGTCAATCAGCCCCAGCATTTT.

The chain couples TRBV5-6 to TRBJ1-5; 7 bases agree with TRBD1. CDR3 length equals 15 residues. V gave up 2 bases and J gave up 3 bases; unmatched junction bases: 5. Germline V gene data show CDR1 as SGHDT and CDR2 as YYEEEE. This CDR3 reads CASSFFDRDNQPQHF. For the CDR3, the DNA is TGTGCCAGCAGCTTTTTTGACAGGGACAATCAGCCCCAGCATTTT.

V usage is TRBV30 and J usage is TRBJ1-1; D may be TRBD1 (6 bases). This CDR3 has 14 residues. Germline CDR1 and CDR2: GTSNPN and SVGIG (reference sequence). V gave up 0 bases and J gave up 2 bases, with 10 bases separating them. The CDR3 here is CAWSVVGGNTEAFF. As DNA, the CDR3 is TGTGCCTGGAGTGTAGTGGGGGGCAACACTGAAGCTTTCTTT.

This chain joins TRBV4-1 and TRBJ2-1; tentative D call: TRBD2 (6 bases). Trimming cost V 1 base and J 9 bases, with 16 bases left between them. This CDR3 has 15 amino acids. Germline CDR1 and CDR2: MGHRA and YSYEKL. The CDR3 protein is CASSQVRRGGGEQFF. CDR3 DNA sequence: TGCGCCAGCAGCCAAGTCCGTAGGGGAGGCGGTGAGCAGTTCTTC.

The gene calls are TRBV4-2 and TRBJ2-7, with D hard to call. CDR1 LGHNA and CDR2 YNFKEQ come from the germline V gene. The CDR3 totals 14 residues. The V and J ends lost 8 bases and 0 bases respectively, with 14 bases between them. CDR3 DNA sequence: TGTGCCAGCCGACTCCAAATCGACTCCTACGAGCAGTACTTC. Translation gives CASRLQIDSYEQYF.

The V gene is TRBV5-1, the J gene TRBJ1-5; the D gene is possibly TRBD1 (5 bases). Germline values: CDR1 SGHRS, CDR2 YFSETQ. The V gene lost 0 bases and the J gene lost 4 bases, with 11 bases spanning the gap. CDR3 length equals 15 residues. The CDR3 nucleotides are TGCGCCAGCAGCTTGGACACGGGGCGGAATCAGCCCCAGCATTTT. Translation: CASSLDTGRNQPQHF.

The CDR3 region has the DNA TGTGCCAGCAGCTTGGCCGGGGTGGACGAGACCCAGTACTTC. Translating gives CASSLAGVDETQYF. This chain joins TRBV5-4 and TRBJ2-5; maybe TRBD2 (5 bases). The germline V and J ends were trimmed by 0 bases and 5 bases, with 11 bases remaining between them. This CDR3 comprises 14 residues. The germline V gene encodes CDR1 SGHNT and CDR2 YYREEE (reference sequence).

The CDR3 reads CASSLGTSGWETQYF. The CDR3 bases are TGTGCCAGCAGCTTAGGGACTAGCGGCTGGGAGACCCAGTACTTC. The chain carries TRBV7-7 and TRBJ2-5, with 10 positions matching TRBD2. CDR1 and CDR2 from the germline V gene are SSHAT and FNYEAQ (reference sequence). V lost 1 base, J lost 5 bases, and 4 bases stayed unmatched. The CDR3 extends over 15 amino acids.

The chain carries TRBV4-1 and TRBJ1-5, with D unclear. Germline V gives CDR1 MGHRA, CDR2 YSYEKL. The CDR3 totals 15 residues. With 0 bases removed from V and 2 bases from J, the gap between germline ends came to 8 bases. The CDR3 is CASSQDMRGNQPQHF. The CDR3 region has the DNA TGCGCCAGCAGCCAAGATATGAGGGGCAATCAGCCCCAGCATTTT.

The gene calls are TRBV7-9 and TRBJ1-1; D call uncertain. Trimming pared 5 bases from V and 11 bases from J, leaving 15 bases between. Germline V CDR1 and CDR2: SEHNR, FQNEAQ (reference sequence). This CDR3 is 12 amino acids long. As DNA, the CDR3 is TGTGCCAGCAGCCCGAACGGGCTTTCGGCTTTCTTT. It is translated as CASSPNGLSAFF.

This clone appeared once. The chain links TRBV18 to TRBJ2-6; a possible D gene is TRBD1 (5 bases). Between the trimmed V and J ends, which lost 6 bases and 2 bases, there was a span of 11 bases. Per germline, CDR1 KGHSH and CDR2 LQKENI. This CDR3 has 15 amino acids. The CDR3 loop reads CASSNQGTGANVLTF. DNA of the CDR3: TGTGCCAGCTCCAACCAGGGTACTGGGGCCAACGTCCTGACTTTC. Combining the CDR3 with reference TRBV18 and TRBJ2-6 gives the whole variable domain NAGVMQNPRHLVRRRGQEARLRCSPMKGHSHVYWYRQLPEEGLKFMVYLQKENIIDESGMPKERFSAEFPKEGPSILRIQQVVRGDSAAYFCASSNQGTGANVLTFGAGSRLTVL.

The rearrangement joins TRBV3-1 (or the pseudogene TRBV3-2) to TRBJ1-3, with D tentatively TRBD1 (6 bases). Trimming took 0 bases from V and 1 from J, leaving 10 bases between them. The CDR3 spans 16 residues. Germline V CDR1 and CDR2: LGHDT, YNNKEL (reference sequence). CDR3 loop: CASSQDLGGSGNTIYF. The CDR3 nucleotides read TGTGCCAGCAGCCAAGATCTAGGGGGTTCTGGAAACACCATATATTTT.

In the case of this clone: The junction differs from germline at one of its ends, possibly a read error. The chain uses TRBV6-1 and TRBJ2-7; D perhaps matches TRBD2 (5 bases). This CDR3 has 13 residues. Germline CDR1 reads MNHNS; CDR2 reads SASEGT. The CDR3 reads CASSQADSYEQYF. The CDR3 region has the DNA TGTGCCAGCAGTCAAGCGGACTCCTACGAGCAGTACTTC.

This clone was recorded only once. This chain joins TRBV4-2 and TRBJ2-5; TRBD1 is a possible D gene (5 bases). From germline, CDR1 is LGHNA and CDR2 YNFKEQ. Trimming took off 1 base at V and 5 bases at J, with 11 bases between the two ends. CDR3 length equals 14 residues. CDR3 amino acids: CASSQVSGRETQYF. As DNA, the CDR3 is TGTGCCAGCAGCCAAGTTTCAGGGCGGGAGACCCAGTACTTC.

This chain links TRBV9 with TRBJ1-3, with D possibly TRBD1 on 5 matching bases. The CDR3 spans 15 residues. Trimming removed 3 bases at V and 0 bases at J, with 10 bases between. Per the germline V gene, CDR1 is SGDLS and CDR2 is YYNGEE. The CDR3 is CASSGGWRSGNTIYF. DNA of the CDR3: TGTGCCAGCAGCGGGGGGTGGCGCTCTGGAAACACCATATATTTT.

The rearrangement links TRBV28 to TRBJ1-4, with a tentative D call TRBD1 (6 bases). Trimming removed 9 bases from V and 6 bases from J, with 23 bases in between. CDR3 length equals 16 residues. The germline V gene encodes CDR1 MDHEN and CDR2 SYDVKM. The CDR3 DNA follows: TGTGCCAGTGCCCTCCATACAGGGCTAAGTTATGAAAAACTGTTTTTT. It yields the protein CASALHTGLSYEKLFF. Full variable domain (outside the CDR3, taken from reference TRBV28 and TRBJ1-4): DVKVTQSSRYLVKRTGEKVFLECVQDMDHENMFWYRQDPGLGLRLIYFSYDVKMKEKGDIPEGYSVSREKKERFSLILESASTNQTSMYLCASALHTGLSYEKLFFGSGTQLSVL.

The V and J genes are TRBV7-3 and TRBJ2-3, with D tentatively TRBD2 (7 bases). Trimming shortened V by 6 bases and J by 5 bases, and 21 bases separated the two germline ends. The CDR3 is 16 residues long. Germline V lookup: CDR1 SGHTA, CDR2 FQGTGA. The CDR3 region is CASSLQAGPGVDTQYF. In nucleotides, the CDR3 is TGTGCCAGCAGTCTACAAGCGGGGCCAGGGGTAGATACGCAGTATTTT.

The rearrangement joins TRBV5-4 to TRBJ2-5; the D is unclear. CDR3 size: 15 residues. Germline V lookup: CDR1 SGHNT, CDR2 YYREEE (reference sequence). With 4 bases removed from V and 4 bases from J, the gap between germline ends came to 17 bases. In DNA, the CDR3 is TGTGCCAGCAGCCAATTTGCCGGATTGGGAGAGACCCAGTACTTC. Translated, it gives CASSQFAGLGETQYF.

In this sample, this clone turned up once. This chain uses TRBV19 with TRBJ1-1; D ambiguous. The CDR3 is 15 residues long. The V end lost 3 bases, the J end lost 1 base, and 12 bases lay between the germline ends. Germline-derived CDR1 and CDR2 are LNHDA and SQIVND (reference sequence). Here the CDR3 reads CASSIRRFGNTEAFF. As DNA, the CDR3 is TGTGCCAGTAGTATTAGGCGGTTCGGGAACACTGAAGCTTTCTTT.

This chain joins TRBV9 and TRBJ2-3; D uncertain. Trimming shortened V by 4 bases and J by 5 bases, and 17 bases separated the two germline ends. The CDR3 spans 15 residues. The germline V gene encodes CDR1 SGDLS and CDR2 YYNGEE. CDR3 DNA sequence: TGTGCCAGCAGCCCACGGGCCCACCAAGGAGATACGCAGTATTTT. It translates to CASSPRAHQGDTQYF.

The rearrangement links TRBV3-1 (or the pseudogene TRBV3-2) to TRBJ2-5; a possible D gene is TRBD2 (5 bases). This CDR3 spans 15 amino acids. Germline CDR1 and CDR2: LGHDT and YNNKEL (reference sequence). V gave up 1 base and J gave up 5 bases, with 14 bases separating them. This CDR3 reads CASSQVLGSQETQYF. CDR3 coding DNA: TGTGCCAGCAGCCAAGTACTGGGGAGCCAGGAGACCCAGTACTTC.

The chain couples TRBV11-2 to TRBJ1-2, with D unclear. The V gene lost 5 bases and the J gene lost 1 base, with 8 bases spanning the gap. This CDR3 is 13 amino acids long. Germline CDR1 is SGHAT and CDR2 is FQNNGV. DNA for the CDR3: TGTGCCAGCAGCACCAACTATAACTATGGCTACACCTTC. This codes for CASSTNYNYGYTF.

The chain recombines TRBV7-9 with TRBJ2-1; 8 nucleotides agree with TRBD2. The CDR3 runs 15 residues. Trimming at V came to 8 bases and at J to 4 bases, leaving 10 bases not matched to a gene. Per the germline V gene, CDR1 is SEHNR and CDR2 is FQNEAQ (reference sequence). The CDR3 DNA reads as TGTGCCAGCGCCCGGGGGACTAGGGAGTACAATGAGCAGTTCTTC. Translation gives CASARGTREYNEQFF.

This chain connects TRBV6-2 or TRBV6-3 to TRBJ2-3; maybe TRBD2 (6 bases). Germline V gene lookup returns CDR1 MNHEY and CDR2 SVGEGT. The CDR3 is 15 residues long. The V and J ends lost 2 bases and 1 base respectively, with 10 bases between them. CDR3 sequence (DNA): TGTGCCAGCAGTTACGAGGCTAGCGGCACAGATACGCAGTATTTT. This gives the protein CASSYEASGTDTQYF.